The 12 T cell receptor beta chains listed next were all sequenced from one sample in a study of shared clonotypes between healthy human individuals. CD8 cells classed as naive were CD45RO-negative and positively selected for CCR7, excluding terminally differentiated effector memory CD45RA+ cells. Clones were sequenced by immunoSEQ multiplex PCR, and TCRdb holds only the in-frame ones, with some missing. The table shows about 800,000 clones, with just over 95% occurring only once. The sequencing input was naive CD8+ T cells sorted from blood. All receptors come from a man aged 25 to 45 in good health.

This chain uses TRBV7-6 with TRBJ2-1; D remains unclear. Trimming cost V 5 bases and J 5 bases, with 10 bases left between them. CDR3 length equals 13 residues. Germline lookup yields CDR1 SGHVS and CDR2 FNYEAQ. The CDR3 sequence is CASSPLWDNEQFF. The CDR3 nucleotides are TGTGCCAGCAGCCCACTGTGGGACAATGAGCAGTTCTTC.

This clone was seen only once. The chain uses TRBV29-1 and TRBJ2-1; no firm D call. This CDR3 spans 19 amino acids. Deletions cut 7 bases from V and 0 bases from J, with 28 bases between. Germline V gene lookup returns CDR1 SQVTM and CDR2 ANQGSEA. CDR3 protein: CSAPTGGFPLSTSYNEQFF. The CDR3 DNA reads TGCAGCGCCCCCACGGGTGGGTTCCCCTTGAGTACCTCCTACAATGAGCAGTTCTTC.

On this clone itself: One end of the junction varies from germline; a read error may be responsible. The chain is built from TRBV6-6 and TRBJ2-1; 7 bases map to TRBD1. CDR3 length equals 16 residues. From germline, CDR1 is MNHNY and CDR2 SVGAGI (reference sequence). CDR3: CASRPIGQEHLSIMLF. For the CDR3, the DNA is TGTGCCAGCAGACCAATCGGACAGGAACACCTTTCCATTATGCTCTTC.

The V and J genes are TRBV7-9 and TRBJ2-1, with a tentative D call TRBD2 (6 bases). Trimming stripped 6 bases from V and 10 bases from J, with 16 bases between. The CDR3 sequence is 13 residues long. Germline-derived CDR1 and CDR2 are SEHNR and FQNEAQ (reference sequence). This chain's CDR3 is CASRRGLSWEQFF. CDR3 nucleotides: TGTGCCAGCAGACGGGGACTCTCCTGGGAGCAGTTCTTC.

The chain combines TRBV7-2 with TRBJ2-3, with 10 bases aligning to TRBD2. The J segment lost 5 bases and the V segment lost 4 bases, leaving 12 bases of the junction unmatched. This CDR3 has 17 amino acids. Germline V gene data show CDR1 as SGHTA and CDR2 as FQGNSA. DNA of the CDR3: TGTGCCAGCAGCTCTGGACTAGCGGTGAATTTAGTAGATACGCAGTATTTT. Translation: CASSSGLAVNLVDTQYF.

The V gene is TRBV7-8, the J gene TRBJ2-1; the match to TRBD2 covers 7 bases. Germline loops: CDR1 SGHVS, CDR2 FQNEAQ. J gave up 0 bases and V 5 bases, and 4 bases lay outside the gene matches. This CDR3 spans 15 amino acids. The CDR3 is CASSIQRGSYNEQFF. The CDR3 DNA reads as TGTGCCAGCAGCATTCAGCGGGGCTCCTACAATGAGCAGTTCTTC.

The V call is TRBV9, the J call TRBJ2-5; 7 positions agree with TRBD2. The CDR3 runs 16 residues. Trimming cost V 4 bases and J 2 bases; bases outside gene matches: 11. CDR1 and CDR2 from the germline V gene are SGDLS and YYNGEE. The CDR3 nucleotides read TGTGCCAGCAGCCCCGGGGAGGGATGGAGTCAAGAGACCCAGTACTTC. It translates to CASSPGEGWSQETQYF.

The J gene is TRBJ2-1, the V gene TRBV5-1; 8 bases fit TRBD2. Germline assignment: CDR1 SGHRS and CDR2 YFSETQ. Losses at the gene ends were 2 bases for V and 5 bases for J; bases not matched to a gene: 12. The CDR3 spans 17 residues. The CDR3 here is CASSFGAGVAIDNEQFF. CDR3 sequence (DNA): TGCGCCAGCAGCTTTGGAGCGGGAGTTGCAATTGACAATGAGCAGTTCTTC.

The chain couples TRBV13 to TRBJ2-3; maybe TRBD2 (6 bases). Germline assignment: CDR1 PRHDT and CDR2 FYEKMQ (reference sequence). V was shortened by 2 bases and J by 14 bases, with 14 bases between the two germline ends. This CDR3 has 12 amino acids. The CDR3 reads CASSLMPLGGYF. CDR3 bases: TGTGCCAGCAGCTTAATGCCGCTCGGGGGGTATTTT. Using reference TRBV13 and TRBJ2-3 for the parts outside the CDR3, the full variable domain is AAGVIQSPRHLIKEKRETATLKCYPIPRHDTVYWYQQGPGQDPQFLISFYEKMQSDKGSIPDRFSAQQFSDYHSELNMSSLELGDSALYFCASSLMPLGGYFGPGTRLTVL.

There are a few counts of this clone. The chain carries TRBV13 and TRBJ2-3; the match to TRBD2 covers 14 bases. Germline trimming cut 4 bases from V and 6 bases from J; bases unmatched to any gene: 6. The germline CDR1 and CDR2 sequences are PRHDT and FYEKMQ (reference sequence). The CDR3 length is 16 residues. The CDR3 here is CASSSGLAGVDDTQYF. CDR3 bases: TGTGCCAGCAGCTCGGGACTAGCGGGAGTAGACGATACGCAGTATTTT.

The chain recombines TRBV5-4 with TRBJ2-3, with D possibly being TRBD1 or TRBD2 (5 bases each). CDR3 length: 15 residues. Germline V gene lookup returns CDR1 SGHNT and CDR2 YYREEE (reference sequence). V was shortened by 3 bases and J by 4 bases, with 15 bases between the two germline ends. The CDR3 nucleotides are TGTGCCAGCAGCTCCGGGACGGTTAGACCAGATACGCAGTATTTT. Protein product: CASSSGTVRPDTQYF.

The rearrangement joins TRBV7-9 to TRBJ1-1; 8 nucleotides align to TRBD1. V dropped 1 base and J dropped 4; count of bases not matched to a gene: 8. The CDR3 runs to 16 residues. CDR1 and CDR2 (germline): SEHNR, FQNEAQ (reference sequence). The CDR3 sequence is CASSLGFKQGGTEAFF. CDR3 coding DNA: TGTGCCAGCAGCTTAGGTTTCAAACAGGGGGGCACTGAAGCTTTCTTT.